These 7 T cell receptor beta chains came from one sample sequenced in a study of blood T cells in healthy people across ages. The second PCR ran about 6 to 12 cycles with a sample-barcoded 5' primer and J-beta primers. TCRdb reprocessed the 5' RACE reads with MiXCR, giving one entry per CDR3 protein. The sample holds some 1.5 million distinct CDR3 sequences; 40% to 45% are singletons and the top ten take 4%. Sequencing input: blood. These TCRs come from a woman aged 18-29 years in good health.

This chain connects TRBV3-1 to TRBJ2-1; the D is unclear. V was cut by 4 bases and J by 1 base, with 11 bases left in between. The CDR3 loop spans 15 amino acids. Looked up from germline, CDR1 is LGHDT and CDR2 is YNNKEL (reference sequence). The CDR3 sequence: CASSPPEFSYNEQFF. CDR3 sequence (DNA): TGTGCCAGCAGCCCTCCGGAGTTTTCCTACAATGAGCAGTTCTTC.

This clonotype occurred a few times. The chain is built from TRBV2 and TRBJ2-7; D may be TRBD2 (6 bases). The CDR3 spans 13 residues. In germline, CDR1 is SNHLY, CDR2 FYNNEI. Between the trimmed V and J ends, which lost 4 bases and 5 bases, there was a span of 12 bases. The CDR3 here is CASSGRLVNEQYF. The CDR3 nucleotides are TGTGCCAGCAGTGGCAGACTAGTTAACGAGCAGTACTTC.

This clonotype was observed many times. This sequence joins TRBV12-3 or TRBV12-4 and TRBJ2-1, with D unresolved. The CDR3 totals 12 residues. The V and J ends lost 7 bases and 2 bases respectively, with 6 bases between them. CDR3 sequence (DNA): TGTGCCAGCAACTTAGCCTACAATGAGCAGTTCTTC. As protein: CASNLAYNEQFF.

The genes are TRBV29-1 and TRBJ2-5, with 13 bases identical to TRBD2. This CDR3 comprises 15 residues. Losses at the gene ends were 1 base for V and 5 bases for J; bases not matched to a gene: 4. CDR1 and CDR2 from the germline V gene are SQVTM and ANQGSEA. In DNA form, the CDR3 reads TGCAGCGTTGAAGTACTAGCGGGGGGGCGGGAGACCCAGTACTTC. It yields the protein CSVEVLAGGRETQYF.

Regarding this clonotype: The DNA is omitted, as the CDR3 cannot be located on it reliably, and the CDR3 follows TCRdb's listing. This sequence joins TRBV12-3 or TRBV12-4 and TRBJ1-2; TRBD1, the table's D call, lacks a check against the DNA. The CDR3 contains 14 residues when both ends are counted. The CDR3 sequence is CASSLFAGGIGCTF.

There are a few counts of this clonotype. The J gene is TRBJ1-6, the V gene TRBV12-3 or TRBV12-4; no definite D call. There are 15 residues in the CDR3. V was clipped by 4 bases and J by 8 bases, with 15 bases between them. The CDR3 region has the DNA TGTGCCAGCAGTTCTCGGCCCTTATTTTATTCACCCCTCCACTTT. Its protein is CASSSRPLFYSPLHF.

This chain links TRBV5-4 with TRBJ2-5; D perhaps matches TRBD2 (7 bases). The germline CDR1 and CDR2 sequences are SGHNT and YYREEE (reference sequence). V was cut by 3 bases and J by 5 bases, with 14 bases left in between. The CDR3 is 14 residues long. This CDR3 is CASSWRGGQETQYF. Written as DNA, the CDR3 is TGTGCCAGCAGCTGGAGGGGGGGCCAGGAGACCCAGTACTTC.